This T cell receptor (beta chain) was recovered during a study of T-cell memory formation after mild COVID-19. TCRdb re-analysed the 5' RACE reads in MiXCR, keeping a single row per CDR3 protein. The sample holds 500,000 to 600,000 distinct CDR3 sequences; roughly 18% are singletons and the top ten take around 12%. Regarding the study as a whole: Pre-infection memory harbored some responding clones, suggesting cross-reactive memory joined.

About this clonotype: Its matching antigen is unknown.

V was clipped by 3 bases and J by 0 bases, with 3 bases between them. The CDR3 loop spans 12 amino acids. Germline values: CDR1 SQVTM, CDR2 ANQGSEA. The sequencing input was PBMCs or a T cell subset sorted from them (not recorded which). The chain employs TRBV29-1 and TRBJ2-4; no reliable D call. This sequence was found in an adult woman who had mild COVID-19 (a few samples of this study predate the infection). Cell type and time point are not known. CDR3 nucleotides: TGCAGCGTTGAGCTAGCCAAAAACATTCAGTACTTC. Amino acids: CSVELAKNIQYF.